This T cell receptor beta chain originates from a study of OX40 agonist ivuxolimab in advanced cancers. For the study at large: Dose-escalation patients had hepatocellular carcinoma, melanoma, renal cell or head and neck cancer. Averaging 60 years in age, with a range of about 20 to 90, the cohort was around 85% male.

The germline gives CDR1 MNHEY, CDR2 SMNVEV (reference sequence). This CDR3 has 11 residues. With 3 bases removed from V and 7 bases from J, the gap between germline ends came to 3 bases. Patients had blood sampled at baseline and again on cycle 4 day 1 and cycle 7 day 1. The assay was immunoSEQ multiplex PCR, and TCRdb's table has in-frame clones only and misses some. The sample lists approximately 61,000 clones; around 91% were seen once. The sequenced sample was CD4+ or CD8+ T cells sorted from blood, obtained in a trial of the OX40 agonist ivuxolimab. The receptor was derived from an adult with an advanced solid tumor such as melanoma, head and neck, liver or kidney cancer. V usage is TRBV27 and J usage is TRBJ1-4, with no clear D. This chain's CDR3 is CASSLGEKLFF. In DNA form, the CDR3 reads TGTGCCAGCAGTTTGGGTGAAAAACTGTTTTTT.